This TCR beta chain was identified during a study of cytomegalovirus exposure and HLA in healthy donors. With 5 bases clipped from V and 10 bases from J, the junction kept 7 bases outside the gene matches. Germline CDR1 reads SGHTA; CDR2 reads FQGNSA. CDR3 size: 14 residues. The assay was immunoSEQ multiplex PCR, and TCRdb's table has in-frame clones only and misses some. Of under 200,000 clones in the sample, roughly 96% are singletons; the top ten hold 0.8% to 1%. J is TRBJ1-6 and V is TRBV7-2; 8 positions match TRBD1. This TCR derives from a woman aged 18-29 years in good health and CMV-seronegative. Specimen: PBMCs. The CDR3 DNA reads TGTGCCAGCAGCCTGACAGGGGAGGACTCACCCCTCCACTTT. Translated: CASSLTGEDSPLHF. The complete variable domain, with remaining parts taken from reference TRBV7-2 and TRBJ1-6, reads GAGVSQSPSNKVTEKGKDVELRCDPISGHTALYWYRQSLGQGLEFLIYFQGNSAPDKSGLPSDRFSAERTGGSVSTLTIQRTQQEDSAVYLCASSLTGEDSPLHFGNGTRLTVT.